This entry describes one T cell receptor (beta chain). Its antigen is as yet unknown. CDR3 length: 14 amino acids. Trimming took 5 bases from V and 1 from J, leaving 9 bases between them. Germline V CDR1 and CDR2: LNHDA, SQIVND (reference sequence). The data originate from a study of T-cell memory formation after mild COVID-19. Overall study context: The two donors had largely donor-specific TCR clusters. Whole-study findings and limits: Clones shrinking from day 15 to 85 showed even CD4/CD8 mixes; later expanders tilted CD4+.

Researchers used 5'RACE with constant-segment primers to make TCR alpha and TCR beta cDNA libraries that carry sample barcodes and UMIs. MiXCR was run by TCRdb on the 5' RACE reads, yielding one entry per CDR3 protein. The sample consists of around 370,000 distinct CDR3 sequences, roughly 21% of them appearing once. The clonotype was recovered from an adult woman who had mild COVID-19 (a few samples of this study predate the infection). Cell type and time point are not known. Sequencing used PBMCs or a T cell subset sorted from them (not recorded which). The chain recombines TRBV19 with TRBJ1-5; perhaps TRBD1 as D (5 bases). The CDR3 is CASSGWDSNQPQHF. CDR3 coding DNA: TGTGCCAGTAGTGGATGGGACAGCAATCAGCCCCAGCATTTT. Drawing the rest from reference TRBV19 and TRBJ1-5, the complete variable domain is DGGITQSPKYLFRKEGQNVTLSCEQNLNHDAMYWYRQDPGQGLRLIYYSQIVNDFQKGDIAEGYSVSREKKESFPLTVTSAQKNPTAFYLCASSGWDSNQPQHFGDGTRLSIL.